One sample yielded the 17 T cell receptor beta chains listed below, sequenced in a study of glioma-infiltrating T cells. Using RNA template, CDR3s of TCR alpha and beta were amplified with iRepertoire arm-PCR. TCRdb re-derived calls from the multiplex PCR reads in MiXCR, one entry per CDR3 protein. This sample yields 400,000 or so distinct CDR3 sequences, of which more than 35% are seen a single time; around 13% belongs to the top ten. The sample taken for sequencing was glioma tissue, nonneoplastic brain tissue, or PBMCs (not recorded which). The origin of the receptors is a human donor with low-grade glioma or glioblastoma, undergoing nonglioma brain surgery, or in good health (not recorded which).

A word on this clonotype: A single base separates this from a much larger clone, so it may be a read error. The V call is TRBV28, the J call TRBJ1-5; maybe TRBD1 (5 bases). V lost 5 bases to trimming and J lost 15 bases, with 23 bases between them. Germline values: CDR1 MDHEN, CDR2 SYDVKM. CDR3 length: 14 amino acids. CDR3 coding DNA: TGTGCCAGCAGTAGGCCCGGGGGACCTGTTGGTTTGCATTTT. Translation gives CASSRPGGPVGLHF.

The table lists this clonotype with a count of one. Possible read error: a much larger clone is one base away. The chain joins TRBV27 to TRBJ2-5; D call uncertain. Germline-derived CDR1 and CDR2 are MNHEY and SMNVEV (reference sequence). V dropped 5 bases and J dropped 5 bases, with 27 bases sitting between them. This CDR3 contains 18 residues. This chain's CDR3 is CASSPTPPERVDWETQYF. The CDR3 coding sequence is TGTGCCAGCAGTCCAACCCCCCCGGAACGGGTTGATTGGGAGACCCAGTACTTC.

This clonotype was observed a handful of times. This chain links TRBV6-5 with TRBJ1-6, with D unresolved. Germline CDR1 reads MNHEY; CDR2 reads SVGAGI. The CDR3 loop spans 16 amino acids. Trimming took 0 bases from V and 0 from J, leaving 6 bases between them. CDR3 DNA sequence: TGTGCCAGCAGTTACTCAGGGATCTCCTATAATTCACCCCTCCACTTT. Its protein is CASSYSGISYNSPLHF.

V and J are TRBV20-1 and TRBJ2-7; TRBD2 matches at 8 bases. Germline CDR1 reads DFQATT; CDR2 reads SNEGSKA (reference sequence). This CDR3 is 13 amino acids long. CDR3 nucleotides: TGCATCCGCAGAACTAGCGGAACTATCGAGCAGTACTTC. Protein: CIRRTSGTIEQYF.

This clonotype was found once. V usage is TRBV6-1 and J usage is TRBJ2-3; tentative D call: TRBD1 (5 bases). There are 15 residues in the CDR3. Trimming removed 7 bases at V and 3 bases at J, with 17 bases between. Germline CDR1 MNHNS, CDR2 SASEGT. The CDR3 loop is CASTPVVGRTDTQYF. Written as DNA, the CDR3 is TGTGCCAGCACCCCCGTTGTGGGGCGAACAGATACGCAGTATTTT.

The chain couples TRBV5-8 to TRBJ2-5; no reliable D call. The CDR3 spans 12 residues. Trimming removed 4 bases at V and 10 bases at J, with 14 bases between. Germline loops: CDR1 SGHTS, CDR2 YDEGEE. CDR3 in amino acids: CASSLTQRSQYF. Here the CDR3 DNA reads TGTGCCAGCAGCCTTACCCAGAGGAGCCAGTACTTC.

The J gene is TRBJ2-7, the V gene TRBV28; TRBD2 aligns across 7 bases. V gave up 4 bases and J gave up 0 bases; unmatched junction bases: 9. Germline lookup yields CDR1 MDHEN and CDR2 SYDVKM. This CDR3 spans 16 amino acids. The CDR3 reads CASSSLSGAPSYEQYF. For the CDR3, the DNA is TGTGCCAGCAGTTCCTTAAGCGGGGCTCCCTCCTACGAGCAGTACTTC.

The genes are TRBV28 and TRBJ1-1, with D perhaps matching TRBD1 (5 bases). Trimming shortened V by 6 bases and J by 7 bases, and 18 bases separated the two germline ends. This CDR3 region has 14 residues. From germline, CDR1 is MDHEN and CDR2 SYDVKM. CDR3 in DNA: TGTGCCAGCAGCCTTGGTAGGGACCTCGATGAAGCTTTCTTT. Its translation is CASSLGRDLDEAFF.

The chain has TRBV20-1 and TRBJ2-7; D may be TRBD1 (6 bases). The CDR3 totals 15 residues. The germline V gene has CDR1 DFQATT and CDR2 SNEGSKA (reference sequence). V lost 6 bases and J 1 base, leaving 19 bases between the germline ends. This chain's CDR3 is CSAPGRAGVSYEQYF. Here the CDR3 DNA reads TGCAGTGCCCCGGGTAGGGCAGGGGTTTCCTACGAGCAGTACTTC.

CDR3 DNA sequence: TGTGCCAGCCGTCCGATGCTAGCGGGAGCCACAGATACGCAGTATTTT. Protein: CASRPMLAGATDTQYF. The rearrangement joins TRBV28 to TRBJ2-3; 10 bases agree with TRBD2. The CDR3 is 16 amino acids. The J segment lost 2 bases and the V segment lost 8 bases, leaving 10 bases of the junction unmatched. Germline CDR1 MDHEN, CDR2 SYDVKM. The full variable domain, completed using reference TRBV28 and TRBJ2-3, is DVKVTQSSRYLVKRTGEKVFLECVQDMDHENMFWYRQDPGLGLRLIYFSYDVKMKEKGDIPEGYSVSREKKERFSLILESASTNQTSMYLCASRPMLAGATDTQYFGPGTRLTVL.

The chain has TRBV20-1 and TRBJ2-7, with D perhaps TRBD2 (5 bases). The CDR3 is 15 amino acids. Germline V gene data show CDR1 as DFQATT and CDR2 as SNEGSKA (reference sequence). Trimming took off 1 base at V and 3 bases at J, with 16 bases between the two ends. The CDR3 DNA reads TGCAGTGCTAGAGTCTCCGGGAAGACTTTCTACGAGCAGTACTTC. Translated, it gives CSARVSGKTFYEQYF.

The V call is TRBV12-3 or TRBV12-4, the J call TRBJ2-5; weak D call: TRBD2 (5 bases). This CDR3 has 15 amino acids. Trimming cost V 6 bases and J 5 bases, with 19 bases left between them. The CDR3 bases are TGTGCCAGCAGCCCAGCGGACGGGATAGTCGAGACCCAGTACTTC. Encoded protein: CASSPADGIVETQYF.

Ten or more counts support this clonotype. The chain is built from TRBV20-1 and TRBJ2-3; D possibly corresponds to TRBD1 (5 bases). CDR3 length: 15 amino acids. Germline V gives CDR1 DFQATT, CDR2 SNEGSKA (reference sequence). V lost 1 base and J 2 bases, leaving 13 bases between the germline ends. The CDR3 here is CSARGQDILTDTQYF. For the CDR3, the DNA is TGCAGTGCTAGAGGTCAGGACATCCTCACAGATACGCAGTATTTT.

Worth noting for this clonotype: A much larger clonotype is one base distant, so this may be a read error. This CDR3 reads CANSPAGQGGEQYF. DNA of the CDR3: TGTGCCAACAGCCCCGCGGGACAGGGTGGGGAGCAGTACTTC. The chain uses TRBV28 and TRBJ2-7, with 9 bases matching TRBD1. The CDR3 is made up of 14 amino acids. From germline, CDR1 is MDHEN and CDR2 SYDVKM. J was trimmed by 7 bases and V by 10 bases; bases with no gene match: 14.

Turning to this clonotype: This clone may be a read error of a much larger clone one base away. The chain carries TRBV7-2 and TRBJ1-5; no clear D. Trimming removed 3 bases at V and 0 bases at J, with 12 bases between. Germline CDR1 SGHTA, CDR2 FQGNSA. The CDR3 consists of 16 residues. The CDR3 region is CASSLGKANSNQPQHF. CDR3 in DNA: TGTGCCAGCAGCTTGGGGAAAGCTAATAGCAATCAGCCCCAGCATTTT.

CDR3 DNA sequence: TGCGCCAGCAGTCCCAGCGTCCCATACAATGAGCAGTTCTTC. This codes for CASSPSVPYNEQFF. The rearrangement links TRBV10-2 to TRBJ2-1; the D is unclear. The CDR3 totals 14 residues. The V end lost 5 bases, the J end lost 4 bases, and 12 bases lay between the germline ends. Looked up from germline, CDR1 is WSHSY and CDR2 is SAAADI.

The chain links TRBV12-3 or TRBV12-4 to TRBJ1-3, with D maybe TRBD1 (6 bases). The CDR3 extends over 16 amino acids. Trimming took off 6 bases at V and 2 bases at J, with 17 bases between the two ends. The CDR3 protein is CASSKSYRVAGNTIYF. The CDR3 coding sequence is TGTGCCAGCAGCAAAAGCTACAGGGTTGCTGGAAACACCATATATTTT.